This T cell receptor beta chain comes out of a study of beta chain features in type 1 diabetes. Study context: The study found patients and healthy donors alike in age, gender and cell yields. Findings and limits, study-wide: For type 1 diabetes patients, VDJ junctions showed fewer insertions and more deletions.

With regard to this clone: Antigen specificity is unknown.

Expressed TCRB transcripts were sequenced after all isolated RNA was converted to cDNA. Data came from immunoSEQ multiplex PCR; TCRdb stores just in-frame clones and leaves some out. Of approximately 400,000 clones in the sample, more than 13% were seen once. The sequence was collected from a woman aged 18-29 years in good health. The sequencing input was naive CD4+ T cells from blood.

In DNA, the CDR3 is TGTGCCAGCAGCTTGGCCTTCGGACAGAACTCCTACGAGCAGTACTTC. Translating gives CASSLAFGQNSYEQYF. The chain couples TRBV5-4 to TRBJ2-7; weak D call: TRBD1 (6 bases). This CDR3 comprises 16 residues. The germline gives CDR1 SGHNT, CDR2 YYREEE (reference sequence). The ends were cut back, 0 bases at V and 0 bases at J, with 13 bases in the middle.